The clone carrying this T cell receptor (beta chain) has just a few counts. Its antigen remains unidentified. These data are taken from a study of T cells in Graves' hyperthyroidism and ophthalmopathy. Whole-study results and caveats: In validation, the model predicted ophthalmopathy. These predictions came a median roughly 6.5 months before onset.

The CDR3 regions of TCR beta were amplified from RNA transcripts. Using the HTBI primer set, a first-round RT-PCR was run on the TCR CDR3. TCRdb recomputed calls from the multiplex PCR reads with MiXCR, one row per CDR3 protein. The table includes 490,000 or so distinct CDR3 sequences, about 20% detected once. The receptor's source is a man aged 40-55 years with Graves' ophthalmopathy. Sequences were obtained from blood.

CDR3 residues: CSARWGRSNQPQHF. The CDR3 region has the DNA TGCAGTGCTAGATGGGGCAGAAGCAATCAGCCCCAGCATTTT. The rearrangement joins TRBV20-1 to TRBJ1-5; D may be TRBD1 (5 bases). The CDR3 extends over 14 amino acids. With 2 bases removed from V and 1 base from J, the gap between germline ends came to 9 bases. Germline loops: CDR1 DFQATT, CDR2 SNEGSKA (reference sequence).